The 28 T cell receptor beta chains presented below share a single source sample, sequenced in a study of cytomegalovirus exposure and HLA in healthy donors. Both 60 Vbeta primers and 13 Jbeta primers went into the PCR. Sequencing was performed with immunoSEQ multiplex PCR; in TCRdb, only in-frame clones are kept and a portion is missing. The table lists about 130,000 clones, roughly 83% of them singletons, with around 1.3% in the top ten. Sequences were obtained from PBMCs. The source of these receptors is a girl aged 2-15 years in good health and CMV-seronegative.

The chain has TRBV2 and TRBJ1-4, with 8 bases lining up with TRBD1. The germline V gene has CDR1 SNHLY and CDR2 FYNNEI. Trimming removed 5 bases from V and 7 bases from J; junction bases left unmatched: 3. The CDR3 is 13 amino acids. The CDR3, as DNA: TGTGCCAGCAGTCAGACAGGGGCTGAAAAACTGTTTTTT. It is translated as CASSQTGAEKLFF.

V usage is TRBV30 and J usage is TRBJ2-7; TRBD1 aligns across 7 bases. The length of the CDR3 is 12 residues. V dropped 8 bases and J dropped 2; count of bases not matched to a gene: 6. CDR1 is GTSNPN and CDR2 is SVGIG in the germline V gene (reference sequence). CDR3 residues: CARGQRPYEQYF. The CDR3 region has the DNA TGTGCCAGGGGACAGCGGCCCTACGAGCAGTACTTC.

The chain links TRBV7-2 to TRBJ2-1, with a possible D match to TRBD2 (5 bases). With 1 base removed from V and 7 bases from J, the gap between germline ends came to 8 bases. The CDR3 spans 13 residues. Germline V gene lookup returns CDR1 SGHTA and CDR2 FQGNSA. Here the CDR3 DNA reads TGTGCCAGCAGCTTAGTACGGGGAAATGAGCAGTTCTTC. Residues: CASSLVRGNEQFF.

CDR3 coding DNA: TGTGCCTGGAAGTTGGCAGGGGCGTTCAATGAGCAGTTCTTC. Protein product: CAWKLAGAFNEQFF. The gene calls are TRBV30 and TRBJ2-1; maybe TRBD1 (6 bases). The germline V gene has CDR1 GTSNPN and CDR2 SVGIG (reference sequence). Trimming removed 4 bases at V and 6 bases at J, with 16 bases between. The CDR3 extends over 14 amino acids.

A remark on this clone: At one end, the junction sequence differs from germline, possibly due to a read error. The rearrangement uses TRBV9 and TRBJ1-1; D remains ambiguous. The CDR3 loop spans 14 amino acids. Germline V gene data show CDR1 as SGDLS and CDR2 as YYNGEE. CDR3 bases: TGTGCCAGCAGCGTAGCTGGAGATGTGCCGGTCCGTTTTTTT. This gives the protein CASSVAGDVPVRFF.

The V call is TRBV19, the J call TRBJ2-1; D is unresolved. This CDR3 has 15 residues. Germline loops: CDR1 LNHDA, CDR2 SQIVND (reference sequence). Trimming cost V 0 bases and J 8 bases, with 14 bases left between them. CDR3 loop: CASSIELRPVDEQFF. CDR3 sequence (DNA): TGTGCCAGTAGTATAGAGTTGCGTCCCGTAGATGAGCAGTTCTTC.

CDR3 coding DNA: TGCGCCAGCAGCCAAGATTCGGGGACAGCCCCCTACGAGCAGTACTTC. Translated: CASSQDSGTAPYEQYF. The V call is TRBV4-3, the J call TRBJ2-7, with 7 bases fitting TRBD1. The length of the CDR3 is 16 residues. Germline V CDR1 and CDR2: LGHNA, YSLEER. J lost 2 bases, V lost 0 bases, and 7 bases had no gene match.

This chain connects TRBV9 to TRBJ2-7; TRBD1 agrees at 8 bases. This CDR3 is 15 amino acids long. The V segment lost 3 bases and the J segment 4 bases; nucleotides outside the gene matches: 9. Per the germline V gene, CDR1 is SGDLS and CDR2 is YYNGEE. In DNA, the CDR3 is TGTGCCAGCAGCGCCGGACAGGGACCGATGTACGAGCAGTACTTC. Amino acid sequence: CASSAGQGPMYEQYF.

The chain carries TRBV28 and TRBJ1-5; 7 positions agree with TRBD1. V trimming: 3 bases; J trimming: 0 bases; junction bases outside the gene matches: 5. CDR1 is MDHEN, CDR2 SYDVKM, per germline. This CDR3 has 16 residues. The CDR3 DNA reads TGTGCCAGCAGTTTCGGGAACAGGGGTAGCAATCAGCCCCAGCATTTT. Translating it yields CASSFGNRGSNQPQHF.

This rearrangement joins TRBV28 to TRBJ1-1; TRBD1 might be the D (6 bases). This CDR3 is built from 15 residues. Trimming left V 6 bases short and J 4 bases short, with 18 bases between. Germline V gene data show CDR1 as MDHEN and CDR2 as SYDVKM. This CDR3 reads CASRRQVGVFTEAFF. CDR3 nucleotide sequence: TGTGCCAGCAGACGACAGGTAGGAGTGTTCACTGAAGCTTTCTTT.

J is TRBJ2-7 and V is TRBV28; 9 nucleotides match TRBD1. V shed 5 bases, J shed 3 bases, and the junction held 8 bases outside the gene matches. The CDR3 is 15 amino acids. Germline-derived CDR1 and CDR2 are MDHEN and SYDVKM. As DNA, the CDR3 is TGTGCCAGCAGTAGTGGTGGGACAGGGATCTACGAGCAGTACTTC. The encoded protein is CASSSGGTGIYEQYF.

The chain has TRBV7-6 and TRBJ2-5; 10 nucleotides match TRBD2. V trimming: 0 bases; J trimming: 5 bases; junction bases outside the gene matches: 12. There are 18 residues in the CDR3. The germline V gene encodes CDR1 SGHVS and CDR2 FNYEAQ. The CDR3 region is CASSLAGPLAGVGETQYF. Here the CDR3 DNA reads TGTGCCAGCAGCTTAGCTGGTCCCCTAGCGGGAGTGGGGGAGACCCAGTACTTC.

The V and J genes are TRBV13 and TRBJ2-7; 8 bases match TRBD2. CDR1 and CDR2 (germline): PRHDT, FYEKMQ (reference sequence). V gave up 3 bases and J gave up 9 bases; unmatched junction bases: 16. The CDR3 covers 16 residues. The CDR3 spells CASSFHGAGGPQAQYF. The CDR3 region has the DNA TGTGCCAGCAGCTTTCACGGGGCGGGGGGACCCCAGGCGCAGTACTTC.

This clone was seen more than once but under ten times. CDR3 loop: CASSEGSPYSNQPQHF. CDR3 coding DNA: TGTGCCAGCAGTGAGGGCAGCCCCTATAGCAATCAGCCCCAGCATTTT. The chain carries TRBV2 and TRBJ1-5; no definite D call. There are 16 residues in the CDR3. Germline CDR1 SNHLY, CDR2 FYNNEI. Trimming removed 3 bases from V and 0 bases from J, with 12 bases in between.

This clone was counted a single time. The chain employs TRBV5-1 and TRBJ1-5, with D tentatively TRBD1 (6 bases). The CDR3 runs to 15 residues. Germline values: CDR1 SGHRS, CDR2 YFSETQ. Trimming took off 4 bases at V and 3 bases at J, with 14 bases between the two ends. CDR3 in amino acids: CASSKDSGVNQPQHF. CDR3 DNA: TGCGCCAGCAGCAAGGACAGCGGAGTCAATCAGCCCCAGCATTTT.

V gene TRBV5-1 combines with J gene TRBJ2-2; TRBD1 matches 7 bases. V lost 0 bases to trimming and J lost 5 bases; unmatched junction nucleotides: 7. CDR1 and CDR2 from the germline V gene are SGHRS and YFSETQ. The CDR3 is made up of 16 amino acids. CDR3 sequence (DNA): TGCGCCAGCAGCTTGGATCACAGGGGAAATACCGGGGAGCTGTTTTTT. Translated, it gives CASSLDHRGNTGELFF.

The chain carries TRBV30 and TRBJ2-5; D might be TRBD1 (6 bases). Germline V lookup: CDR1 GTSNPN, CDR2 SVGIG (reference sequence). The CDR3 loop spans 14 amino acids. V gave up 2 bases and J gave up 3 bases, with 13 bases separating them. DNA for the CDR3: TGTGCCTGGAGTCAGGGGCGCGCAAAAGAGACCCAGTACTTC. Its translation: CAWSQGRAKETQYF.

This clone was seen only once. The chain carries TRBV7-9 and TRBJ2-1; a possible D gene is TRBD1 (5 bases). Trimming shortened V by 5 bases and J by 5 bases, and 16 bases separated the two germline ends. The length of the CDR3 is 15 residues. CDR1 is SEHNR and CDR2 is FQNEAQ in the germline V gene (reference sequence). The CDR3 DNA reads as TGTGCCAGCAGCCCGGCAGGGTGGGGAAACAATGAGCAGTTCTTC. Translating gives CASSPAGWGNNEQFF.

J is TRBJ1-1 and V is TRBV29-1, with D possibly being TRBD1 (6 bases). Germline V gene data show CDR1 as SQVTM and CDR2 as ANQGSEA. The V end was cut by 3 bases, the J end by 1 base, with 9 bases between. This CDR3 is built from 13 residues. The CDR3 bases are TGCAGCGTTGAGGGGACAACGAACACTGAAGCTTTCTTT. Translation gives CSVEGTTNTEAFF. Full variable domain (rest looked up from reference TRBV29-1 and TRBJ1-1): SAVISQKPSRDICQRGTSLTIQCQVDSQVTMMFWYRQQPGQSLTLIATANQGSEATYESGFVIDKFPISRPNLTFSTLTVSNMSPEDSSIYLCSVEGTTNTEAFFGQGTRLTVV.

This clone was observed once. Within the sample, other DNA sequences also encode this same CDR3. The chain uses TRBV9 and TRBJ1-4, with D unresolved. Per germline, CDR1 SGDLS and CDR2 YYNGEE. Deletions cut 5 bases from V and 3 bases from J, with 14 bases between. The CDR3 covers 15 residues. CDR3 protein: CASSPREGANEKLFF. The CDR3 nucleotides are TGTGCCAGCAGTCCCCGGGAGGGAGCTAATGAAAAACTGTTTTTT.

V usage is TRBV30 and J usage is TRBJ1-4; a possible D gene is TRBD1 (5 bases). Trimming pared 2 bases from V and 7 bases from J, leaving 14 bases between. The CDR3 is made up of 14 amino acids. The germline gives CDR1 GTSNPN, CDR2 SVGIG (reference sequence). This CDR3 reads CAWSRGAGVEKLFF. CDR3 bases: TGTGCCTGGAGTCGGGGCGCGGGAGTTGAAAAACTGTTTTTT.

The V gene is TRBV11-2, the J gene TRBJ2-7; D remains ambiguous. Trimming shortened V by 5 bases and J by 2 bases, and 10 bases separated the two germline ends. This CDR3 comprises 13 residues. Germline V gene lookup returns CDR1 SGHAT and CDR2 FQNNGV. The DNA of the CDR3 is TGTGCCAGCAGCCGATTCGAGGCCTACGAGCAGTACTTC. It codes for CASSRFEAYEQYF.

V usage is TRBV5-1 and J usage is TRBJ2-1; D not resolved. CDR1 is SGHRS, CDR2 YFSETQ, per germline. The CDR3 extends over 11 amino acids. V dropped 0 bases and J dropped 7 bases, with 2 bases sitting between them. The DNA for the CDR3 is TGCGCCAGCAGCTTGGCTAATGAGCAGTTCTTC. Translation gives CASSLANEQFF.

This rearrangement joins TRBV5-1 to TRBJ1-2; the match to TRBD1 covers 7 bases. J lost 8 bases, V lost 2 bases, and 12 bases had no gene match. CDR3 length: 15 amino acids. Germline CDR1 is SGHRS and CDR2 is YFSETQ. The CDR3 reads CASSLEGSAGGGYTF. The CDR3 nucleotides are TGCGCCAGCAGCTTAGAAGGCTCGGCAGGGGGAGGCTACACCTTC. Together with reference TRBV5-1 and TRBJ1-2, the CDR3 gives the full variable domain: KAGVTQTPRYLIKTRGQQVTLSCSPISGHRSVSWYQQTPGQGLQFLFEYFSETQRNKGNFPGRFSGRQFSNSRSEMNVSTLELGDSALYLCASSLEGSAGGGYTFGSGTRLTVV.

This clone has just a few counts. The chain has TRBV30 and TRBJ2-1; 8 nucleotides align to TRBD1. The CDR3 extends over 13 amino acids. Losses at the gene ends were 4 bases for V and 8 bases for J; bases not matched to a gene: 7. Germline lookup yields CDR1 GTSNPN and CDR2 SVGIG (reference sequence). The CDR3 sequence: CAWKRTGSYEQFF. CDR3 nucleotide sequence: TGTGCCTGGAAGAGGACAGGGTCCTATGAGCAGTTCTTC.

The rearrangement joins TRBV7-9 to TRBJ1-2; 8 bases align to TRBD1. The germline V gene has CDR1 SEHNR and CDR2 FQNEAQ (reference sequence). The CDR3 has 15 residues. Losses at the gene ends were 5 bases for V and 6 bases for J; bases not matched to a gene: 11. DNA for the CDR3: TGTGCCAGCAGCCCAAGCGCAGGGGGCGAAGATGGCTACACCTTC. This translates into CASSPSAGGEDGYTF.

In nucleotides, the CDR3 is TGTGCCTGGAGTCGCGGACAGGGGTACGAGCAGTACTTC. This sequence encodes CAWSRGQGYEQYF. The chain employs TRBV30 and TRBJ2-5; TRBD1 matches at 9 bases. Judging by the DNA end, TRBJ2-7 fits better; the J call may be wrong. The CDR3 sequence is 13 residues long. Germline V gene data show CDR1 as GTSNPN and CDR2 as SVGIG (reference sequence).

The chain is built from TRBV6-1 and TRBJ1-5; maybe TRBD1 (6 bases). V lost 8 bases and J 0 bases, leaving 8 bases between the germline ends. The CDR3 is 13 amino acids. Germline V CDR1 and CDR2: MNHNS, SASEGT. The CDR3 sequence is CASGQNSNQPQHF. CDR3 sequence (DNA): TGTGCCAGCGGACAGAATAGCAATCAGCCCCAGCATTTT.